This T cell receptor (beta chain) is drawn from a study of OX40 agonist ivuxolimab in advanced cancers. In terms of the full investigation: Ivuxolimab, which targeted the costimulatory receptor OX40 (CD134), was an agonistic, fully human IgG2 monoclonal antibody. Peripheral TCRbeta sequencing was intended to test whether TCR sequence diversity was altered and clonal T-cell expansion was caused by ivuxolimab. Prior anti-PD-1, anti-PD-L1 or anti-CTLA-4 therapy was permitted, and checkpoint inhibitors had been received by 40% to 50% of dose-escalation patients. The paper describes the monotherapy dose-escalation part (N ≈ 50 patients) of the phase I trial of ivuxolimab. Intravenous ivuxolimab was administered to patients every 2 weeks at six dose levels: 0.01, 0.1, 0.3, 1.5, 3 and 10 mg/kg. Of the approximately 50 patients in dose escalation, 19 had hepatocellular carcinoma, about 15 had melanoma, 9 had renal cell carcinoma and 9 had head and neck cancer. A male proportion of 82.7% and a mean age of 60 years, ranging from roughly 23 to 90, were recorded for the dose-escalation cohort. Three dose-escalation patients achieved partial responses, one with hepatocellular carcinoma and two with cutaneous melanoma. Summary of the overall study and its limitations: Low levels of normalized T-cell clonal expansion were also seen in some nonresponding patients. Clonal expansion of both CD4+ and CD8+ blood T cells was observed from baseline to week 6 at doses 0.1 to 3.0 mg/kg. In the 0.1-3.0 mg/kg groups, partial responders had among the lowest normalized peripheral clonal expansion, particularly in CD8+ T cells. After ivuxolimab, CD8+ T cells had more expanded clones than CD4+ T cells on average. The antigen specificity of the clonally expanded peripheral T cells was not determined.

The CDR3 runs 15 amino acids, cysteine and phenylalanine included. This entry keeps only the CDR3 DNA: 45 bases, framed from base 1. The germline V and J ends show losses of 5 bases and 6 bases respectively, and no gene match explains 12 bases of the junction. As encoded in the germline V gene, CDR1 is SGHDN while CDR2 is FVKESK. Genomic DNA was isolated from the sorted cells so that the TCRbeta CDR3 region could be sequenced. The immunoSEQ Assay was used to sequence the TCRbeta CDR3 regions. TCRdb took over this immuneACCESS table, retaining in-frame rearrangements with V and J assigned. Such tables are incomplete; in checked studies, under half of the missing clones stem from an unresolved V gene, and the remainder is unexplained. Within this sample are about 50,000 clones, with over 80% of them counted one time only. In total, the top ten clones hold 3% to 4% of the sample. This clone was counted between two and nine times. Its antigen specificity is not known. No base quality information exists; no much larger clone differs at one position.

Patients with a history of autoimmune disease or receiving systemic immunosuppression were excluded from the trial. Peripheral blood for TCR sequencing was collected from all dose cohorts at baseline, on cycle 4 day 1, and on cycle 7 day 1. Samples were obtained from an open-label, multicenter, first-in-human phase I dose-escalation trial of ivuxolimab. Adults with locally advanced or metastatic head and neck squamous cell, hepatocellular, melanoma or renal cell carcinoma were enrolled in the trial. Before TCR sequencing, CD4+ T cells and CD8+ T cells were sorted from peripheral blood as separate populations.

The source is an adult with an advanced solid tumor such as melanoma, head and neck, liver or kidney cancer. The chain joins TRBV14 to TRBJ2-5, and TRBD1 matches 7 of the central bases. Sequencing used CD4+ or CD8+ T cells sorted from blood, obtained in a trial of the OX40 agonist ivuxolimab. In nucleotide form, the sequence is TGTGCCAGCAGCTCCCTTGGGCAGGGGGAAAAGACCCAGTACTTC. It translates to CASSSLGQGEKTQYF.